Each of the 2 T cell receptor beta chains below was sequenced from the same sample in a study of PD-L1 blockade in urothelial cancer. The sample's time point: peripheral blood 6 weeks after treatment start. TCRdb's copy holds only in-frame clones and misses some; the assay was immunoSEQ multiplex PCR. This sample has around 50,000 clones, with 88% found just once. Sequenced material: PBMCs, taken around atezolizumab (anti-PD-L1) treatment. The receptors were gathered from a man aged 60-69 years with urothelial cancer.

The chain couples TRBV19 to TRBJ2-1; D may be TRBD1 (5 bases). Per germline, CDR1 LNHDA and CDR2 SQIVND (reference sequence). V gave up 4 bases and J gave up 3 bases, with 10 bases separating them. The CDR3 has 14 residues. The CDR3 loop is CASSTGRDYNEQFF. CDR3 in DNA: TGTGCCAGTAGTACGGGCAGGGACTACAATGAGCAGTTCTTC.

This clone was observed once. The chain employs TRBV18 and TRBJ1-4, with D perhaps matching TRBD1 (6 bases). The CDR3 consists of 12 residues. Trimming pared 6 bases from V and 5 bases from J, leaving 7 bases between. Germline CDR1 reads KGHSH; CDR2 reads LQKENI. The CDR3 spells CASSDRNEKLFF. The DNA of the CDR3 is TGTGCCAGCTCTGACAGGAATGAAAAACTGTTTTTT. Looking up the rest from reference TRBV18 and TRBJ1-4 gives the full variable domain: NAGVMQNPRHLVRRRGQEARLRCSPMKGHSHVYWYRQLPEEGLKFMVYLQKENIIDESGMPKERFSAEFPKEGPSILRIQQVVRGDSAAYFCASSDRNEKLFFGSGTQLSVL.